This record concerns one TCR beta chain sequence. Repertoires were generated with immunoSEQ multiplex PCR, while TCRdb's copy carries only in-frame clones and drops some. The sample has roughly 65,000 clones, 92% seen once. These data are taken from a study of cytomegalovirus exposure and HLA in healthy donors. Background on the study: In a later analysis, it was reported that the 120 validation repertoires had been produced on the same platform as the 690 or so repertoires belonging to the first cohort.

The germline V gene encodes CDR1 SGDLS and CDR2 YYNGEE. The CDR3 runs to 14 residues. V lost 2 bases, J lost 3 bases, and 5 bases stayed unmatched. The specimen was PBMCs. This sequence was found in a man younger than 35 in good health and CMV-seropositive. The rearrangement links TRBV9 to TRBJ2-7; 7 bases map to TRBD2. The CDR3 nucleotides read TGTGCCAGCAGCGTTACTAGCGCGAACTACGAGCAGTACTTC. As protein: CASSVTSANYEQYF.